The clone carrying this T cell receptor (beta chain) appeared many times. The entry originates in a study of blood T cells in healthy people across ages. The second PCR ran roughly 6 to 11 cycles with a sample-barcoded 5' primer and J-beta primers. TCRdb analysed the 5' RACE reads with MiXCR anew, one entry per CDR3 protein. The sample contains hundreds of thousands of distinct CDR3 sequences, 29% of which appear only once. The sample taken for sequencing was blood. The TCR originated in an elderly woman in good health.

CDR3 protein: CASSLYLRGWGEQYF. In nucleotides, the CDR3 is TGTGCCAGCAGTTTATATTTGAGGGGGTGGGGCGAGCAGTACTTC. This chain joins TRBV28 and TRBJ2-7, with D possibly being TRBD1 (6 bases). The CDR3 is 15 amino acids. Trimming removed 1 base from V and 6 bases from J, with 16 bases in between. Germline CDR1 and CDR2: MDHEN and SYDVKM. The complete variable domain, with remaining parts taken from reference TRBV28 and TRBJ2-7, reads DVKVTQSSRYLVKRTGEKVFLECVQDMDHENMFWYRQDPGLGLRLIYFSYDVKMKEKGDIPEGYSVSREKKERFSLILESASTNQTSMYLCASSLYLRGWGEQYFGPGTRLTVT.